These 7 T cell receptor beta chains were sequenced from one sample in a study of cytomegalovirus exposure and HLA in healthy donors. PCR was performed using 60 Vbeta and 13 Jbeta primers. Libraries were prepared by immunoSEQ multiplex PCR; TCRdb keeps only in-frame clonotypes and omits some of them. Of approximately 260,000 clones in the sample, 92% were seen once. The specimen sequenced was PBMCs. The origin of the receptors is a girl between 2 and 10 years old in good health and CMV-seronegative.

The chain uses TRBV30 and TRBJ2-6; 7 bases are shared with TRBD1. V dropped 7 bases and J dropped 0; count of bases not matched to a gene: 3. The CDR3 totals 14 residues. Germline lookup yields CDR1 GTSNPN and CDR2 SVGIG (reference sequence). CDR3 residues: CALPGGSGANVLTF. As DNA, the CDR3 is TGTGCCTTACCAGGGGGCTCTGGGGCCAACGTCCTGACTTTC.

The V and J genes are TRBV30 and TRBJ2-7, with 13 bases fitting TRBD2. CDR1 is GTSNPN, CDR2 SVGIG, per germline (reference sequence). The CDR3 has 15 amino acids. V was pared by 1 base and J by 3 bases, with 3 bases of the junction left unmatched. As DNA, the CDR3 is TGTGCCTGGAGTGCAGGGACTAGCGGGAACTACGAGCAGTACTTC. This encodes CAWSAGTSGNYEQYF. Variable domain in full (rest from reference TRBV30 and TRBJ2-7): SQTIHQWPATLVQPVGSPLSLECTVEGTSNPNLYWYRQAAGRGLQLLFYSVGIGQISSEVPQNLSASRPQDRQFILSSKKLLLSDSGFYLCAWSAGTSGNYEQYFGPGTRLTVT.

This sequence joins TRBV19 and TRBJ1-5, with D maybe TRBD1 (5 bases). This CDR3 has 15 residues. Germline CDR1 and CDR2: LNHDA and SQIVND (reference sequence). Trimming pared 3 bases from V and 0 bases from J, leaving 9 bases between. The CDR3 region has the DNA TGTGCCAGTAGTATGACCAGGGTTAGCAATCAGCCCCAGCATTTT. Translated: CASSMTRVSNQPQHF.

The V call is TRBV9, the J call TRBJ2-1, with a possible D match to TRBD1 (6 bases). The CDR3 totals 17 residues. Germline V lookup: CDR1 SGDLS, CDR2 YYNGEE. Trimming took off 0 bases at V and 0 bases at J, with 13 bases between the two ends. The CDR3 DNA reads TGTGCCAGCAGCGTAGAGGGGACACCGAGCTCCTACAATGAGCAGTTCTTC. This codes for CASSVEGTPSSYNEQFF.

The rearrangement links TRBV21-1 to TRBJ2-7; the table's D call of TRBD1 was not tested on the DNA. TRBV21-1 is classified as a pseudogene. This CDR3 is 18 amino acids long. The CDR3 nucleotides are TGTGCCAGCAGCAAAGGCTTTCGGGACACTCCCCAGGACCGCGAGCAGTACTTC. It specifies CASSKGFRDTPQDREQYF.

This clone came up once. The rearrangement links TRBV6-1 to TRBJ2-3; D is unclear. This CDR3 is 14 amino acids long. V lost 2 bases and J lost 6, with 12 bases in between. Germline V CDR1 and CDR2: MNHNS, SASEGT. The CDR3 nucleotides read TGTGCCAGCAGTGAAAAGCCCTTCACTGATACGCAGTATTTT. This sequence encodes CASSEKPFTDTQYF.

This clone showed up just once. The chain employs TRBV9 and TRBJ2-3; the D gene is possibly TRBD2 (7 bases). Deletions cut 2 bases from V and 6 bases from J, with 22 bases between. The CDR3 is made up of 17 amino acids. Germline V gives CDR1 SGDLS, CDR2 YYNGEE. The CDR3, as DNA: TGTGCCAGCAGCGTGTCGGAAGGGGGGGGCCTGTGGGATACGCAGTATTTT. Encoded protein: CASSVSEGGGLWDTQYF.